This T cell receptor beta chain was obtained from a study of Ad26.COV2.S vaccination and SARS-CoV-2 variants. Study context: Recipients of Ad26.COV2.S got it intramuscularly, once or twice 56 days apart. General study findings and limits: There was reportedly substantial breadth in spike-specific CD8+ and CD4+ T cell responses after vaccination.

Trimming took 4 bases from V and 5 from J, leaving 14 bases between them. The CDR3 loop spans 15 amino acids. Germline V gene lookup returns CDR1 SEHNR and CDR2 FQNEAQ (reference sequence). Libraries were prepared by immunoSEQ multiplex PCR; TCRdb keeps only in-frame clonotypes and omits some of them. The table shows about 440,000 clones, with about 90% occurring only once. This clone was counted once. The antigen is undetermined. Sample treatment: some 19 received Ad26.COV2.S at low or high dose, single or two shots; about 5 received placebo; per-sample allocation not given. Following the first vaccine or placebo injection, samples were taken on day 63.

This specimen was peripheral blood, taken in a trial of Ad26.COV2.S vaccine versus placebo. The sequence came from a person between 18 and 65 years old who received the Ad26.COV2.S COVID-19 vaccine or a placebo. This sequence joins TRBV7-9 and TRBJ1-4; tentative D call: TRBD1 (5 bases). Written as DNA, the CDR3 is TGTGCCAGCAGCTCCGGCGCGGGGGGAAATGAAAAACTGTTTTTT. It specifies CASSSGAGGNEKLFF.